This TCR beta chain is from a study of pediatric ulcerative colitis. General observations from the study: This repertoire reflects total lymphocytes rather than subpopulations like regulatory T cells. All ulcerative colitis patients, but no controls, carried a couple of rectal clonotypes.

The data were produced by immunoSEQ multiplex PCR, yet TCRdb's version contains in-frame clones alone and is incomplete. The sample has approximately 32,000 clones; around 82% are singletons. Concerning this clone: What it recognizes is unknown.

No immunosuppressive drugs were given to ulcerative colitis patients before diagnostic colonoscopy. The blood sample was taken during the colonoscopy visit. V shed 6 bases, J shed 4 bases, and the junction held 7 bases outside the gene matches. CDR3 length: 14 residues. Looked up from germline, CDR1 is SQVTM and CDR2 is ANQGSEA. The genes are TRBV29-1 and TRBJ1-1; 11 bases are shared with TRBD1. The sequenced sample was blood. The sequence was collected from a boy aged 5-17 years with severe ulcerative colitis. CDR3: CSVRTGGRGTEAFF. CDR3 nucleotide sequence: TGCAGCGTGCGGACAGGGGGCAGGGGCACTGAAGCTTTCTTT.